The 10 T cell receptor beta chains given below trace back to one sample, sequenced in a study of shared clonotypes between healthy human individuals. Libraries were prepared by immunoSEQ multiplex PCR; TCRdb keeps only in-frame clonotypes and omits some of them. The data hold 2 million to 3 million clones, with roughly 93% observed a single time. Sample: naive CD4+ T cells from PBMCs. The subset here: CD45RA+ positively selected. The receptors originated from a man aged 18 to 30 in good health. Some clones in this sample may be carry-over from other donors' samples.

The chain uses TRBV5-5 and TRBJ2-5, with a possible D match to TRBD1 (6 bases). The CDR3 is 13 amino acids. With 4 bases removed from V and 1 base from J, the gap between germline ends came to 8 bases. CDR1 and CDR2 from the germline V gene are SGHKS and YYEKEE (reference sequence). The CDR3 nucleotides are TGTGCCAGCAGCGAGGACAGCCAAGAGACCCAGTACTTC. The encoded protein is CASSEDSQETQYF.

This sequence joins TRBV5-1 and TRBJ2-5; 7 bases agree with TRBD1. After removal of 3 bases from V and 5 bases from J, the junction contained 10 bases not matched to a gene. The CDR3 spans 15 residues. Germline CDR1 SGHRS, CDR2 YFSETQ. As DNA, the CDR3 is TGCGCCAGCAGCTCCCTAGGGGGCAGTGGGGAGACCCAGTACTTC. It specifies CASSSLGGSGETQYF.

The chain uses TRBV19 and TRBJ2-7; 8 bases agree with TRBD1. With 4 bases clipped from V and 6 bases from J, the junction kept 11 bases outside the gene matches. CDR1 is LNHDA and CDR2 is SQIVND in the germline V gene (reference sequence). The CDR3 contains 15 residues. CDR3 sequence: CASSTAGQGRSEQYF. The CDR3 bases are TGTGCCAGTAGTACCGCCGGACAGGGCCGGTCCGAGCAGTACTTC.

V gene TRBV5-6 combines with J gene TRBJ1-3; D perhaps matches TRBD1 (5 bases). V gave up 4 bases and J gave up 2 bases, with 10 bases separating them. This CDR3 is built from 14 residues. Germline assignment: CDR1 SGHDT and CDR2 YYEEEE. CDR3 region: CASSTLGAGNTIYF. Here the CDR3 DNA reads TGTGCCAGCAGCACATTAGGGGCTGGAAACACCATATATTTT.

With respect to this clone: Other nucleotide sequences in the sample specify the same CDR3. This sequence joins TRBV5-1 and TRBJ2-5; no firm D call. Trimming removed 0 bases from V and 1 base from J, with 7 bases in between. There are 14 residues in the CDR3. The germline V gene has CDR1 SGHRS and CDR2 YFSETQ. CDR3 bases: TGCGCCAGCAGCTTGGGGGCCAGCCAAGAGACCCAGTACTTC. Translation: CASSLGASQETQYF.

CDR3: CASSYAGGIVHEQYF. The CDR3 bases are TGTGCCAGCAGCTACGCTGGGGGGATCGTCCACGAGCAGTACTTC. The V and J genes are TRBV28 and TRBJ2-5; D may be TRBD2 (6 bases). The end of the DNA is better explained by TRBJ2-7, so the J call may be wrong. Germline V gives CDR1 MDHEN, CDR2 SYDVKM. The CDR3 runs 15 residues.

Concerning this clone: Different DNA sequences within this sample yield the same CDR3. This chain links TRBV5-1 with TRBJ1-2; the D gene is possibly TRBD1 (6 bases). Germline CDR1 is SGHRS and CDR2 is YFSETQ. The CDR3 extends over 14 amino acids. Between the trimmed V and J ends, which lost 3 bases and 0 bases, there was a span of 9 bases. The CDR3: CASSSDRPNYGYTF. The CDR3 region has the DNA TGCGCCAGCAGCTCGGACAGACCTAACTATGGCTACACCTTC. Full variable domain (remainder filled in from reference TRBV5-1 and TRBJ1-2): KAGVTQTPRYLIKTRGQQVTLSCSPISGHRSVSWYQQTPGQGLQFLFEYFSETQRNKGNFPGRFSGRQFSNSRSEMNVSTLELGDSALYLCASSSDRPNYGYTFGSGTRLTVV.

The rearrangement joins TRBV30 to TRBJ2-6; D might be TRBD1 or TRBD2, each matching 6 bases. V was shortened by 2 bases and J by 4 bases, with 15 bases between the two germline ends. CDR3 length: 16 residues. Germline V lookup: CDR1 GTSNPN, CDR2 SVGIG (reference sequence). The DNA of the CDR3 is TGTGCCTGGAGTAACTTGGGGGGCGCGGGGGCCAACGTCCTGACTTTC. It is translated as CAWSNLGGAGANVLTF.

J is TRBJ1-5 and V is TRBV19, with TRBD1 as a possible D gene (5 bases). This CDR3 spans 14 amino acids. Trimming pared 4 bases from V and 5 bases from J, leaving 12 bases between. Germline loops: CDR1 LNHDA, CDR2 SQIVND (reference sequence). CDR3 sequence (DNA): TGTGCCAGTAGTAAAGACGTAGGGGATCAGCCCCAGCATTTT. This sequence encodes CASSKDVGDQPQHF.

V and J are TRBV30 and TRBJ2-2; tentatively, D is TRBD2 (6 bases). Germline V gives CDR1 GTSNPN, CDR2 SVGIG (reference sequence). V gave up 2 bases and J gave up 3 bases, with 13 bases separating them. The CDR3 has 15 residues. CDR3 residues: CAWSTREWHTGELFF. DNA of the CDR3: TGTGCCTGGAGTACACGGGAGTGGCACACCGGGGAGCTGTTTTTT.